The clone carrying this TCR beta chain was picked up many times. Its specificity is unknown. The CDR3 spans 14 residues. Trimming took 0 bases from V and 8 from J, leaving 11 bases between them. Looked up from germline, CDR1 is SGHRS and CDR2 is YFSETQ. Amplified TCR beta CDR3 regions came from RNA transcripts. The TCR CDR3 first-round RT-PCR relied on the HTBI primer set. One entry per CDR3 protein, called by TCRdb with MiXCR from the multiplex PCR reads. The sample gives about 700,000 distinct CDR3 sequences, 12% to 15% of which show up once; about a tenth is in the top ten. This sample is part of a study of T cells in Graves' hyperthyroidism and ophthalmopathy. General study points: Stable hyperthyroidism was separated from ophthalmopathy by a model based on 13 V-J features.

When ophthalmopathy did not progress within 18 months, Graves' hyperthyroidism was considered stable. Exclusion of patients followed from uncontrolled infection, other autoimmune disease, pregnancy or lactation. The source of this sequence is a woman aged 18-30 years with Graves' hyperthyroidism. Sequenced material: blood. The chain couples TRBV5-1 to TRBJ1-4; D gene uncertain. DNA of the CDR3: TGCGCCAGCAGCTTGGGGGCGGCCGGAGAAAAACTGTTTTTT. This translates into CASSLGAAGEKLFF.